Reported below is one T cell receptor beta chain. The antigen is not known. This CDR3 region has 17 residues. Losses at the gene ends were 0 bases for V and 1 base for J; bases not matched to a gene: 5. The germline V gene has CDR1 SGHTA and CDR2 FQGTGA. This record belongs to a study of shared clonotypes between healthy human individuals. Whole-study findings and limits: Estimated richness was generally greater in naive than memory subsets.

Assay used: immunoSEQ multiplex PCR; TCRdb lists only in-frame clones, some missing. The sample includes about 380,000 clones, around 96% seen only once; the top ten take more than 0.3%. The material sequenced was memory CD8+ T cells sorted from blood. Specified subset: CD45RO+ cells pooled with CCR7-negative TemRA cells. V usage is TRBV7-3 and J usage is TRBJ2-5; the match to TRBD1 covers 10 bases. This clonotype originated in a man younger than 40 in good health. In nucleotides, the CDR3 is TGTGCCAGCAGCTTAACCGGGGACAGGGGAACCCAAGAGACCCAGTACTTC. Amino acids: CASSLTGDRGTQETQYF.